Described below is a single T cell receptor (beta chain) sequence and its context. The data originate from a study of OX40 agonist ivuxolimab in advanced cancers. Study-level information: Patients were treated with intravenous ivuxolimab, dosed at 0.01 to 10 mg/kg and infused every 2 weeks. Head and neck, renal cell, melanoma or hepatocellular carcinoma were the cancers that dose-escalation patients had.

Libraries were prepared by immunoSEQ multiplex PCR; TCRdb keeps only in-frame clonotypes and omits some of them. The sample has under 100,000 clones, over 75% seen once. The CDR3 covers 13 residues. The germline V gene has CDR1 SGHVS and CDR2 FQNEAQ. The ends were cut back, 5 bases at V and 3 bases at J, with 11 bases in the middle. This material consisted of CD4+ or CD8+ T cells sorted from blood, taken in a trial of the OX40 agonist ivuxolimab. The clonotype was recovered from an adult with an advanced solid tumor such as melanoma, head and neck, liver or kidney cancer. The chain employs TRBV7-8 and TRBJ2-7; maybe TRBD2 (6 bases). This chain's CDR3 is CASSRTSNYEQYF. The CDR3 nucleotides read TGTGCCAGCAGCCGAACTAGCAACTACGAGCAGTACTTC.